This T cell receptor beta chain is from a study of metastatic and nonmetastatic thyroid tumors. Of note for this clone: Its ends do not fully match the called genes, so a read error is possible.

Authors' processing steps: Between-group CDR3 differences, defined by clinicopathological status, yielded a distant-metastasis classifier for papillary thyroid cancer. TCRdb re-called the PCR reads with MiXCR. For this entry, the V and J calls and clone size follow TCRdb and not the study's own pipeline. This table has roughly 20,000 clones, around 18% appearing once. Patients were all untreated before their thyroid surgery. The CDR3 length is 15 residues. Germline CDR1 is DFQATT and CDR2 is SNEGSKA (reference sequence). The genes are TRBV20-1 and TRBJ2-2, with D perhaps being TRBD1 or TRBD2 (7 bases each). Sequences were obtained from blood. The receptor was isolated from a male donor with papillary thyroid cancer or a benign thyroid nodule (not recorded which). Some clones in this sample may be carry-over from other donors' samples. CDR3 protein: CSASETGRDTGELVF. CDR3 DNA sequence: TGCAGTGCTTCCGAGACAGGGAGGGACACCGGGGAGCTAGTTTTT.